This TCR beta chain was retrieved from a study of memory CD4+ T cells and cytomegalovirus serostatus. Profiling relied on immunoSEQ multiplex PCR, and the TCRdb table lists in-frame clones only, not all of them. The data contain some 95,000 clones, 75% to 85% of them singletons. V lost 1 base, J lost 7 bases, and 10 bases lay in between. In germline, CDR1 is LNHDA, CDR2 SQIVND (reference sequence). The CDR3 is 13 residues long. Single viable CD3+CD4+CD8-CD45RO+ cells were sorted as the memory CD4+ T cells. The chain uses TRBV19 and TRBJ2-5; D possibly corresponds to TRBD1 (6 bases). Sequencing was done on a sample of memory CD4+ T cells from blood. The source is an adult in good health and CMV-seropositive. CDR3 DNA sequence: TGTGCCAGTAGTATAGCCAGGGGAGTGACCCAGTACTTC. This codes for CASSIARGVTQYF.